The 13 T cell receptor beta chains below all came from one sample that was sequenced in a study of blood T cell repertoires in COVID-19. The table came from immunoSEQ multiplex PCR; TCRdb's copy has only in-frame clones and leaves some out. Here the sample spans tens of thousands of clones, approximately 80% being singletons. Material for sequencing was peripheral blood. The source of these receptors is a man aged 70 or older with active or convalescent COVID-19.

The chain is built from TRBV5-4 and TRBJ2-5, with 7 bases matching TRBD1. This CDR3 is 15 amino acids long. Losses at the gene ends were 3 bases for V and 4 bases for J; bases not matched to a gene: 9. Germline values: CDR1 SGHNT, CDR2 YYREEE (reference sequence). The CDR3 region has the DNA TGTGCCAGCAGCTCAATGGGGAGACAGGGAGAGACCCAGTACTTC. It is translated as CASSSMGRQGETQYF.

The V gene is TRBV6-5, the J gene TRBJ1-5, with 9 positions matching TRBD1. CDR3 size: 15 residues. The germline V gene has CDR1 MNHEY and CDR2 SVGAGI. V trimming: 2 bases; J trimming: 3 bases; junction bases outside the gene matches: 2. In nucleotides, the CDR3 is TGTGCCAGCAGTTACGGGACAGGGAACAATCAGCCCCAGCATTTT. Translating gives CASSYGTGNNQPQHF.

J is TRBJ2-5 and V is TRBV5-6, with TRBD2 matching over 10 bases. The CDR3 sequence is 15 residues long. Germline V lookup: CDR1 SGHDT, CDR2 YYEEEE. Trimming took 4 bases from V and 5 from J; bases not matched to a gene: 8. The CDR3 DNA follows: TGTGCCAGCAGCACAAGCGGGGGGGCCGGGGAGACCCAGTACTTC. Amino acid sequence: CASSTSGGAGETQYF.

In this sample, this clone turned up a few times. V usage is TRBV7-9 and J usage is TRBJ2-7; 8 bases line up with TRBD2. CDR3 length equals 15 residues. CDR1 SEHNR and CDR2 FQNEAQ come from the germline V gene (reference sequence). Trimming removed 1 base from V and 3 bases from J; junction bases left unmatched: 5. The CDR3 DNA reads TGTGCCAGCAGCTTAGTTAGCGGGGCGCGCTACGAGCAGTACTTC. Translating gives CASSLVSGARYEQYF.

The chain uses TRBV5-4 and TRBJ2-7; perhaps TRBD2 as D (5 bases). Deletions cut 4 bases from V and 3 bases from J, with 8 bases between. This CDR3 has 12 amino acids. Looked up from germline, CDR1 is SGHNT and CDR2 is YYREEE (reference sequence). CDR3: CASSLGGYEQYF. The DNA of the CDR3 is TGTGCCAGCAGCCTCGGAGGCTACGAGCAGTACTTC.

This clone was observed a few times. The V gene is TRBV2, the J gene TRBJ2-1; the D gene is possibly TRBD1 (6 bases). Germline assignment: CDR1 SNHLY and CDR2 FYNNEI. Between the trimmed V and J ends, which lost 6 bases and 6 bases, there was a span of 24 bases. The CDR3 contains 17 residues. The chain's CDR3 is CASRSDRNRLLGNEQFF. CDR3 coding DNA: TGTGCCAGCAGATCGGACAGAAACCGTTTATTGGGCAATGAGCAGTTCTTC.

The genes are TRBV2 and TRBJ2-7; 11 positions agree with TRBD2. The CDR3 is made up of 17 amino acids. V dropped 7 bases and J dropped 6; count of bases not matched to a gene: 17. Germline V lookup: CDR1 SNHLY, CDR2 FYNNEI. The CDR3 spells CASKGLAAISVTGEQYF. CDR3 coding DNA: TGTGCCAGCAAGGGACTAGCGGCCATCTCGGTTACAGGCGAGCAGTACTTC.

This chain links TRBV10-3 with TRBJ2-5, with 14 bases aligning to TRBD2. Germline V gene sequence: CDR1 ENHRY, CDR2 SYGVKD. There are 16 residues in the CDR3. The ends lost 4 bases at V and 2 bases at J; junction bases unmatched: 3. The CDR3, as DNA: TGTGCCATCAGTGGGGGACTAGCGGGGGAGCAAGAGACCCAGTACTTC. It encodes CAISGGLAGEQETQYF.

The rearrangement uses TRBV28 and TRBJ2-1; 7 positions agree with TRBD2. The junction had 9 bases not matched to a gene; V was cut back by 7 bases and J by 0 bases. The CDR3 length is 16 residues. The germline V gene has CDR1 MDHEN and CDR2 SYDVKM. This chain's CDR3 is CASINGGGSSYNEQFF. CDR3 in DNA: TGTGCCAGCATTAATGGGGGAGGGAGCTCCTACAATGAGCAGTTCTTC.

The table lists this clone with a count of one. The chain carries TRBV15 and TRBJ2-3; 10 bases agree with TRBD2. With 0 bases clipped from V and 0 bases from J, the junction kept 15 bases outside the gene matches. The CDR3 is 21 amino acids. From germline, CDR1 is LNHNV and CDR2 YYDKDF (reference sequence). CDR3 nucleotides: TGTGCCACCAGCAGAGACGGGGCTAGCGGGGGCCCGAGCTCTAGCACAGATACGCAGTATTTT. It specifies CATSRDGASGGPSSSTDTQYF. Complete variable domain (other parts from reference TRBV15 and TRBJ2-3): DAMVIQNPRYQVTQFGKPVTLSCSQTLNHNVMYWYQQKSSQAPKLLFHYYDKDFNNEADTPDNFQSRRPNTSFCFLDIRSPGLGDTAMYLCATSRDGASGGPSSSTDTQYFGPGTRLTVL.

The V and J genes are TRBV2 and TRBJ2-1; 12 nucleotides match TRBD2. J was trimmed by 9 bases and V by 0 bases; bases with no gene match: 9. The CDR3 is 17 amino acids. Per germline, CDR1 SNHLY and CDR2 FYNNEI. In nucleotides, the CDR3 is TGTGCCAGCAGTGAAGCGCCCCTAGCGGGGGGGCTAGGTGAGCAGTTCTTC. This encodes CASSEAPLAGGLGEQFF. Full variable domain (outside the CDR3, taken from reference TRBV2 and TRBJ2-1): EPEVTQTPSHQVTQMGQEVILRCVPISNHLYFYWYRQILGQKVEFLVSFYNNEISEKSEIFDDQFSVERPDGSNFTLKIRSTKLEDSAMYFCASSEAPLAGGLGEQFFGPGTRLTVL.

The rearrangement links TRBV2 to TRBJ2-5; tentatively, D is TRBD2 (6 bases). Germline CDR1 SNHLY, CDR2 FYNNEI. The CDR3 runs 12 residues. The germline V and J ends were trimmed by 8 bases and 7 bases, with 14 bases remaining between them. CDR3 protein: CASGEEPGTQYF. The CDR3, as DNA: TGTGCCAGCGGGGAGGAGCCTGGGACCCAGTACTTC.

The chain is built from TRBV19 and TRBJ2-3; a possible D gene is TRBD1 (5 bases). From germline, CDR1 is LNHDA and CDR2 SQIVND (reference sequence). The V gene lost 2 bases and the J gene lost 0 bases, with 9 bases spanning the gap. This CDR3 contains 15 residues. CDR3 region: CASSIMGQSTDTQYF. CDR3 bases: TGTGCCAGTAGTATAATGGGGCAGAGCACAGATACGCAGTATTTT.